Sequencing of this T cell receptor beta chain was carried out in a study of shared T cell receptors in the human thymus. The protocol was immunoSEQ multiplex PCR, while the TCRdb copy is restricted to in-frame clones and leaves out a portion. The data show over 650,000 clones, 70% to 90% seen once. The same sample was also studied in work on human thymus T cells. Per that paper: Having corrective surgery for congenital heart defects, healthy Finnish infants were the ones who donated. Thymus tissue was removed during corrective cardiac surgery. Biased V and J segment usage appeared in thymus and peripheral blood.

The receptor comes from a boy younger than two with a congenital heart defect. Sequenced material: thymocytes.

CDR3 amino acids: CASGDRDSQIYGYTF. The DNA of the CDR3 is TGTGCCAGCGGGGACCGGGACAGTCAAATCTATGGCTACACCTTC. The chain recombines TRBV27 with TRBJ1-2; 7 positions agree with TRBD1. Per germline, CDR1 MNHEY and CDR2 SMNVEV (reference sequence). Trimming at V came to 8 bases and at J to 4 bases, leaving 13 bases not matched to a gene. The CDR3 is made up of 15 amino acids.